The clone carrying this T cell receptor (beta chain) has a count of ten or more. The entry originates in a study of Graves' ophthalmopathy and Graves' hyperthyroidism. Physicians reached a diagnosis by relying on clinical symptoms, serum thyroxine, TRAb, thyroid ultrasound and orbital computed tomography. RNA transcripts yielded amplified TCR beta CDR3 regions. An initial RT-PCR round employing HTBI primers preceded a second-round multiplex PCR. One entry per CDR3 protein results from TCRdb running MiXCR on the multiplex PCR reads. The sample lists about 220,000 distinct CDR3 sequences, 20% to 25% occurring once. Trimming cost V 4 bases and J 0 bases, with 3 bases left between them. This CDR3 has 12 amino acids. Germline loops: CDR1 GTSNPN, CDR2 SVGIG (reference sequence).

This clonotype was obtained from a woman in her fifties or sixties with Graves' ophthalmopathy. The specimen was peripheral blood. The genes are TRBV30 and TRBJ2-2; D ambiguous. In DNA form, the CDR3 reads TGTGCCTGGAACCCGAACACCGGGGAGCTGTTTTTT. Translation gives CAWNPNTGELFF.